Shown below are 19 T cell receptor beta chains from a single sample sequenced in a study of CD8 T cells in Susac syndrome. Random-hexamer reverse transcription was applied to about 0.5 to 1 ug RNA. TCRdb re-called the immunoSEQ multiplex PCR reads with MiXCR, one entry per CDR3 protein. Of some 120,000 distinct CDR3 sequences listed, around 96% are singletons. The specimen was CD4+ T cells from PBMCs. These TCRs come from a human donor in good health.

DNA of the CDR3: TGTGCCAGCAGTTCACAGGTCCTCTATGGCTACACCTTC. Its protein product is CASSSQVLYGYTF. The chain couples TRBV6-2 or TRBV6-3 to TRBJ1-2; possibly TRBD1 for D (5 bases). The V gene's germline CDR1 is MNHEY and CDR2 SVGEGT. Trimming removed 4 bases from V and 4 bases from J, with 10 bases in between. The CDR3 covers 13 residues.

The chain has TRBV20-1 and TRBJ2-7; 7 positions agree with TRBD1. Germline V gene lookup returns CDR1 DFQATT and CDR2 SNEGSKA (reference sequence). Unmatched junction bases numbered 9, after V lost 3 bases and J lost 4 bases. There are 14 residues in the CDR3. The CDR3 protein is CSASHRDRDYEQYF. The DNA of the CDR3 is TGCAGTGCTAGCCACCGGGACAGAGATTACGAGCAGTACTTC.

The V call is TRBV7-9, the J call TRBJ2-2, with 8 nucleotides matching TRBD2. Germline CDR1 and CDR2: SEHNR and FQNEAQ (reference sequence). With 2 bases clipped from V and 4 bases from J, the junction kept 3 bases outside the gene matches. The CDR3 has 15 residues. The CDR3 sequence: CASSLTSGFTGELFF. The CDR3 DNA is TGTGCCAGCAGCTTAACTAGCGGATTCACCGGGGAGCTGTTTTTT.

CDR3 DNA sequence: TGTGCCAGCAGCCCCACCGGGACAGCCCACTACGAGCAGTACTTC. Protein: CASSPTGTAHYEQYF. The rearrangement uses TRBV7-9 and TRBJ2-7; 7 bases align to TRBD1. CDR3 length equals 15 residues. The V gene's germline CDR1 is SEHNR and CDR2 FQNEAQ (reference sequence). With V trimmed by 5 bases and J by 3 bases, 10 bases remained unmatched. The full variable domain, with the rest looked up from reference TRBV7-9 and TRBJ2-7, is DTGVSQNPRHKITKRGQNVTFRCDPISEHNRLYWYRQTLGQGPEFLTYFQNEAQLEKSRLLSDRFSAERPKGSFSTLEIQRTEQGDSAMYLCASSPTGTAHYEQYFGPGTRLTVT.

The chain links TRBV6-1 to TRBJ1-4; 11 bases align to TRBD1. Germline V gene lookup returns CDR1 MNHNS and CDR2 SASEGT. Unmatched junction bases numbered 9, after V lost 6 bases and J lost 6 bases. This CDR3 spans 16 amino acids. CDR3 loop: CASSHRGDRGDEKLFF. The CDR3 coding sequence is TGTGCCAGCAGCCATCGGGGGGACAGGGGGGATGAAAAACTGTTTTTT.

This chain connects TRBV19 to TRBJ2-2; 9 bases line up with TRBD1. CDR3 length: 15 residues. The germline CDR1 and CDR2 sequences are LNHDA and SQIVND (reference sequence). The V and J ends lost 6 bases and 3 bases, in that order; junction bases with no gene match: 5. Written as DNA, the CDR3 is TGTGCCAGTAGCTCCGGGACAGGGTACACCGGGGAGCTGTTTTTT. Protein sequence: CASSSGTGYTGELFF.

The V gene is TRBV9, the J gene TRBJ1-1, with TRBD1 as a possible D gene (6 bases). CDR1 and CDR2 (germline): SGDLS, YYNGEE. Trimming shortened V by 3 bases and J by 4 bases, and 19 bases separated the two germline ends. There are 16 residues in the CDR3. CDR3 in amino acids: CASSAGGRIMSTEAFF. DNA of the CDR3: TGTGCCAGCAGCGCGGGGGGCAGAATCATGAGCACTGAAGCTTTCTTT. Variable domain in full (rest from reference TRBV9 and TRBJ1-1): DSGVTQTPKHLITATGQRVTLRCSPRSGDLSVYWYQQSLDQGLQFLIQYYNGEERAKGNILERFSAQQFPDLHSELNLSSLELGDSALYFCASSAGGRIMSTEAFFGQGTRLTVV.

This rearrangement joins TRBV5-1 to TRBJ2-2; no definite D call. The CDR3 extends over 14 amino acids. The germline V gene encodes CDR1 SGHRS and CDR2 YFSETQ. Trimming left V 0 bases short and J 4 bases short, with 7 bases between. CDR3 region: CASSLEQITGELFF. The CDR3 DNA follows: TGCGCCAGCAGCTTGGAACAGATCACCGGGGAGCTGTTTTTT. Full variable domain (remainder filled in from reference TRBV5-1 and TRBJ2-2): KAGVTQTPRYLIKTRGQQVTLSCSPISGHRSVSWYQQTPGQGLQFLFEYFSETQRNKGNFPGRFSGRQFSNSRSEMNVSTLELGDSALYLCASSLEQITGELFFGEGSRLTVL.

This chain uses TRBV5-1 with TRBJ2-2; TRBD2 might be the D (5 bases). V was shortened by 2 bases and J by 5 bases, with 10 bases between the two germline ends. The CDR3 loop spans 14 amino acids. Looked up from germline, CDR1 is SGHRS and CDR2 is YFSETQ. The CDR3 DNA reads TGCGCCAGCAGCTTCTTTGGCGGGACCGGGGAGCTGTTTTTT. Protein sequence: CASSFFGGTGELFF.

V gene TRBV2 combines with J gene TRBJ2-1; 13 bases are a match to TRBD2. After removal of 1 base from V and 10 bases from J, the junction contained 4 bases not matched to a gene. Germline V gene data show CDR1 as SNHLY and CDR2 as FYNNEI. The CDR3 sequence is 15 residues long. The CDR3 protein is CASSEGGTSGVEQFF. DNA for the CDR3: TGTGCCAGCAGTGAAGGGGGGACTAGCGGGGTGGAGCAGTTCTTC.

Here the CDR3 reads CASSFDPQNTEAFF. The CDR3 coding sequence is TGCGCCAGCAGCTTTGACCCTCAGAACACTGAAGCTTTCTTT. The chain recombines TRBV5-1 with TRBJ1-1, with no clear D. Germline V gene sequence: CDR1 SGHRS, CDR2 YFSETQ. Trimming pared 2 bases from V and 1 base from J, leaving 9 bases between. This CDR3 is built from 14 residues.

This chain joins TRBV5-1 and TRBJ2-1; D may match TRBD1 or TRBD2 (5 bases each). V was clipped by 4 bases and J by 4 bases, with 12 bases between them. Germline CDR1 is SGHRS and CDR2 is YFSETQ. CDR3 length: 14 residues. The CDR3: CASSVQDSYNEQFF. CDR3 nucleotide sequence: TGCGCCAGCAGCGTACAGGACTCTTACAATGAGCAGTTCTTC.

The chain joins TRBV9 to TRBJ2-4, with TRBD1 as a possible D gene (6 bases). V was shortened by 2 bases and J by 11 bases, with 20 bases between the two germline ends. Germline V gene lookup returns CDR1 SGDLS and CDR2 YYNGEE. The CDR3 consists of 15 residues. This CDR3 is CASSVEQGILAVQYF. As DNA, the CDR3 is TGTGCCAGCAGCGTTGAACAGGGAATTTTGGCGGTTCAGTACTTC.

The chain recombines TRBV29-1 with TRBJ1-1; tentatively, D is TRBD1 (6 bases). Trimming shortened V by 2 bases and J by 5 bases, and 9 bases separated the two germline ends. Germline V CDR1 and CDR2: SQVTM, ANQGSEA. The CDR3 extends over 12 amino acids. The CDR3: CSVEQGRTEAFF. CDR3 coding DNA: TGCAGCGTTGAACAGGGGAGGACTGAAGCTTTCTTT.

This sequence joins TRBV23-1 and TRBJ1-1; D possibly corresponds to TRBD1 (5 bases). TRBV23-1 is classed as an ORF, of uncertain function. The V end was cut by 1 base, the J end by 8 bases, with 26 bases between. The CDR3 is 18 amino acids. CDR3 residues: CASSQYFNLRGSRREAFF. The CDR3 region has the DNA TGCGCCAGCAGTCAATACTTTAATCTGAGGGGCAGCAGACGGGAAGCTTTCTTT.

The chain has TRBV29-1 and TRBJ2-2; no clear D. The CDR3 has 14 amino acids. Germline V gene sequence: CDR1 SQVTM, CDR2 ANQGSEA. V was cut by 4 bases and J by 1 base, with 10 bases left in between. The CDR3 reads CSVVSAVNTGELFF. The DNA for the CDR3 is TGCAGCGTTGTTTCGGCGGTGAACACCGGGGAGCTGTTTTTT.

The V call is TRBV20-1, the J call TRBJ1-1, with D maybe TRBD1 (5 bases). The germline CDR1 and CDR2 sequences are DFQATT and SNEGSKA (reference sequence). Trimming took 3 bases from V and 8 from J, leaving 13 bases between them. This CDR3 comprises 12 residues. The CDR3 here is CSASVRGPEAFF. As DNA, the CDR3 is TGCAGTGCTAGTGTGCGGGGACCCGAAGCTTTCTTT.

The rearrangement uses TRBV29-1 and TRBJ2-1; 9 bases are a match to TRBD2. The germline gives CDR1 SQVTM, CDR2 ANQGSEA. Unmatched junction bases numbered 7, after V lost 4 bases and J lost 9 bases. CDR3 size: 13 residues. The CDR3 DNA reads TGCAGCGTTGCCCTAGCGGGGAGTCGTGAGCAGTTCTTC. Encoded protein: CSVALAGSREQFF.

J is TRBJ2-3 and V is TRBV15; no clear D. The CDR3 totals 11 residues. V dropped 4 bases and J dropped 6 bases, with 5 bases sitting between them. Germline CDR1 is LNHNV and CDR2 is YYDKDF (reference sequence). In nucleotides, the CDR3 is TGTGCCACCAGCACGGCCGATACGCAGTATTTT. It is translated as CATSTADTQYF.